Detailed here is one T cell receptor (beta chain). Its antigen is as yet unknown. The sample is drawn from a study of immune cell composition in non-small cell lung cancer. About the study: Tumours were mainly lung adenocarcinoma or squamous cell carcinoma.

Normal lung was taken at the farthest possible site, at least 3 cm from tumour. Frozen unsorted single-cell suspensions supplied the genomic DNA. Sequencing was performed with immunoSEQ multiplex PCR; in TCRdb, only in-frame clones are kept and a portion is missing. Of about 2,100 clones listed, about 70% are singletons. Findings and limits, study-wide: It was not proven that tumour-reactive clones equal dominant tumour-associated clones. About 80% of squamous and about 31% of adenocarcinoma cases had tumour-associated clones >0.5%.

The source is a human donor with non-small cell lung cancer. Input material: non-adjacent lung tissue.

The CDR3 is CASSARQGYLSPLHF. CDR3 DNA sequence: TGTGCCAGCAGCGCGCGACAGGGGTACCTCTCACCCCTCCACTTT. The chain combines TRBV7-3 with TRBJ1-6, with 8 nucleotides matching TRBD1. The V gene end was trimmed by 5 bases and the J gene end by 10 bases; junction bases not matched to a gene: 10. Germline loops: CDR1 SGHTA, CDR2 FQGTGA. This CDR3 contains 15 residues.